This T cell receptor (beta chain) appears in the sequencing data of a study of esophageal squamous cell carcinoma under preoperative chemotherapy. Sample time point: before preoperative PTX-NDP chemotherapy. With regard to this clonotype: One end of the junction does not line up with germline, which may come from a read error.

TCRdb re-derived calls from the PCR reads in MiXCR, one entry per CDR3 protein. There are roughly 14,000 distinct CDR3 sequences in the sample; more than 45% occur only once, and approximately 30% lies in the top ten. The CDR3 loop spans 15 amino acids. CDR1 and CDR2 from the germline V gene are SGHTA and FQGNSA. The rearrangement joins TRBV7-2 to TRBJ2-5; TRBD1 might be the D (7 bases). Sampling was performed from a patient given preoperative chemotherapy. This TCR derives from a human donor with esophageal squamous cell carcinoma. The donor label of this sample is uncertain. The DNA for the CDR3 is TGTGCCAGGAGCCAGGGGGGACGAGCCAAAGACACCCAGTACTTC. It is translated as CARSQGGRAKDTQYF.